This T cell receptor beta chain was recorded in a study of shared clonotypes between healthy human individuals (dated by TCRdb to 2018 to 2020). With regard to the full study: A few men and a couple of women, aged 18 to 49 years, made up the cohort. For each donor, CD4 naive and CD4 memory were each given three plates, CD8 naive was given two plates, and CD8 memory was given one plate. Per donor, leukapheresis produced somewhere between about 0.85 and 10 billion PBMCs. To increase sequencing depth and limit assay-specific biases, TCR repertoire library preparation and sequencing were carried out by different laboratories using diverse techniques. Blood TCR repertoires of roughly 5 healthy adults were deeply sequenced to estimate repertoire size and the extent of clonotype sharing between individuals.

The donors were healthy, HIV-negative adults who had no recently reported acute infections or vaccinations. Only Caucasian adults living in Nashville, Tennessee, USA were represented among the donors. CD4+ T cells were enriched by magnetic negative selection, after which naive cells were positively selected on CD45RA and the negative fraction was taken as the memory subset. Blood was obtained by leukapheresis, after which PBMCs were separated by Ficoll-Histopaque density gradient centrifugation and cryopreserved in liquid nitrogen vapor phase. Analytical flow cytometry was used to check the purity and quantity of every magnetically sorted T cell population. Genomic DNA was isolated from each sorted fraction and quantified by UV absorbance on a Nanodrop 2000c. The CDR3 measures 14 amino acids from cysteine to phenylalanine. The retained sequence is limited to the CDR3, 42 bases, with the frame set at the first base. Deletion took 6 bases off V and 8 bases off J, with a span of 16 bases between the germline ends. CDR1 and CDR2 (MNHEY, SVGAGI) derive from the germline V gene.

Using the deep immunoSEQ assay, TCR CDR3 regions were amplified from genomic DNA by multiplex PCR. Extracted genomic DNA from each cell subset was distributed evenly across all wells of several immunoSEQ 96-well plates, and each plate was treated as a replicate. For sorted subsets, 200 to 250 ng genomic DNA, equal to approximately 30,000 T cell genomes, was loaded into each replicate PCR. Purified libraries were quantified with a Qubit 3.0 fluorometer, sized on a Bioanalyzer 2100, and re-quantified with the KAPA Library Quantification kit. Every immunoSEQ 96-well plate was sequenced on a separate single-read 150-cycle Illumina NextSeq 550 flow cell. On the authors' methods: The immunoSEQ output contained only junctional sequences without quality scores, so filtering could not match that applied to full-length reads. Sequences were annotated with PyIR, a Python wrapper for IgBLAST v1.9, and V/J genes and CDR3 were assigned using IMGT germline references. Reads were filtered out if the reads had weak V/J assignments (E-value above 1e-6), no CDR3, stop codons, out-of-frame junctions, or ambiguous translated residues. A V3J clonotype was defined by an identical inferred V gene, J gene, and CDR3 amino acid sequence. The percentage overlap between two repertoires was calculated by dividing the number of shared unique clonotypes by the size of the smaller repertoire. RTK rarefaction, the Chao1 estimator, and Recon v2.1 estimates of unobserved clonotypes were used to assess repertoire richness. For all TCRbeta clonotypes obtained by the gDNA method from several donors, generation probabilities were computed with OLGA. TCRdb took this table from immuneACCESS and kept in-frame rearrangements with V and J called. Such tables lack part of the clones; where checked against another copy, unresolved V genes explain under half of the gap, and the rest is unexplained. That table furnishes V, J and clone size, whereas the DNA furnished D and trimming. The table for this sample lists over a million clones; approximately 98.5% of them were counted only once. The ten largest clones take up under 0.45% of the sample.

Concerning this clone: Its antigen remains undetermined. No clone much larger than this one lies a single base away; base qualities are absent.

Study-wide conclusions, independent of this receptor: Clonotypes shared by all four sorted-subset donors showed higher generation probabilities than non-shared clonotypes. Because the study included only a small number of donors, the genetic and exposure-history diversity represented was limited. Incomplete sequencing was indicated by rarefaction of sorted-subset datasets, despite the large sequencing depth. Estimated clonotype richness was generally larger for naive than for memory subsets. Sharing across a few donors was observed for around 5% of naive CD4, 3.5% of naive CD8, around 2.5% of memory CD4, and about 0.4% of memory CD8 clonotypes. Only blood was sampled, and tissue TCR repertoires likely differ from those in blood. Based on pairwise subsampling, the degree of clonotype sharing among donors was expected to be affected by sequencing depth.

Sequencing was performed on naive CD4+ T cells sorted from blood. The cell subset or site label of this sample denotes: CD45RA+ positively selected. The chain was built from TRBV6-5 and TRBJ1-4; possibly the D gene is TRBD1, per 5 matching bases. The receptor was isolated from a man aged 30-40 years in good health. The DNA sequence follows: TGTGCCAGCAGGGGACTCTCAACTGGGGAAAAACTGTTTTTT. Translated, this gives CASRGLSTGEKLFF.